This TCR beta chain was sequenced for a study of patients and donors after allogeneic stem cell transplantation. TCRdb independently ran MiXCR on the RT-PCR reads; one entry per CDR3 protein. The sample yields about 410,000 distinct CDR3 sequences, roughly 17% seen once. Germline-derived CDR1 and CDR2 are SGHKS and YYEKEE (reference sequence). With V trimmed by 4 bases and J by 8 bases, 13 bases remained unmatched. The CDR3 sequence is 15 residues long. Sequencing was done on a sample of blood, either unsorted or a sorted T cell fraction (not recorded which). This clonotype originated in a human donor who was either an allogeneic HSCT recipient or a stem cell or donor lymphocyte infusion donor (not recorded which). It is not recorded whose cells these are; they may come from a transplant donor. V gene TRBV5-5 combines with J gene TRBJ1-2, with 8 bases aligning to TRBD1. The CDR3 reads CASSPRTGWEGGYTF. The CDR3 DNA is TGTGCCAGCAGCCCTAGGACAGGGTGGGAGGGAGGCTACACCTTC. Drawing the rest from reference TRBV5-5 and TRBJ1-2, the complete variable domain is DAGVTQSPTHLIKTRGQQVTLRCSPISGHKSVSWYQQVLGQGPQFIFQYYEKEERGRGNFPDRFSARQFPNYSSELNVNALLLGDSALYLCASSPRTGWEGGYTFGSGTRLTVV.